A single sample gave rise to the 15 T cell receptor beta chains below, sequenced in a study of blood T cell repertoires in COVID-19. Profiled with immunoSEQ multiplex PCR; TCRdb holds only in-frame clones, not every one. The table shows a few hundred thousand clones, with around 90% occurring only once. Material for sequencing was peripheral blood. These TCRs come from a woman between 40 and 55 years old who had recovered from COVID-19.

The chain employs TRBV7-3 and TRBJ2-2; D ambiguous. Between the trimmed V and J ends, which lost 4 bases and 5 bases, there was a span of 17 bases. CDR3 length: 16 amino acids. Germline V gene data show CDR1 as SGHTA and CDR2 as FQGTGA. CDR3 nucleotide sequence: TGTGCCAGCAGCTCAACTACCACACAAGATACCGGGGAGCTGTTTTTT. It yields the protein CASSSTTTQDTGELFF.

The V and J genes are TRBV6-5 and TRBJ1-5; D remains unclear. CDR1 is MNHEY and CDR2 is SVGAGI in the germline V gene. CDR3 size: 13 residues. Trimming removed 4 bases from V and 0 bases from J, with 4 bases in between. The CDR3 DNA sequence: TGTGCCAGCAGTTCAGTTAGCAATCAGCCCCAGCATTTT. It specifies CASSSVSNQPQHF.

This rearrangement joins TRBV4-1 to TRBJ2-3, with 10 bases fitting TRBD1. Looked up from germline, CDR1 is MGHRA and CDR2 is YSYEKL. The CDR3 is 17 amino acids. J gave up 3 bases and V 1 base, and 7 bases lay outside the gene matches. CDR3 protein: CASSQVRQGAKTDTQYF. CDR3 in DNA: TGCGCCAGCAGCCAAGTCCGACAGGGGGCGAAGACAGATACGCAGTATTTT.

This chain uses TRBV7-2 with TRBJ1-5, with TRBD1 identical over 9 bases. Germline CDR1 SGHTA, CDR2 FQGNSA. The CDR3 totals 15 residues. The V segment lost 4 bases and the J segment 4 bases; nucleotides outside the gene matches: 5. DNA for the CDR3: TGTGCCAGCAGCTCATGGACAGGGGAAAATCAGCCCCAGCATTTT. It is translated as CASSSWTGENQPQHF.

The chain combines TRBV5-1 with TRBJ2-2; TRBD2 is a possible D gene (6 bases). The CDR3 runs to 15 residues. From germline, CDR1 is SGHRS and CDR2 YFSETQ. Trimming removed 4 bases from V and 2 bases from J, with 12 bases in between. The CDR3 is CASSPGDGNTGELFF. CDR3 DNA: TGCGCCAGCAGCCCGGGGGACGGTAACACCGGGGAGCTGTTTTTT.

CDR3 protein: CASSQVERNTGELFF. The CDR3 nucleotides are TGTGCCAGCAGCCAAGTCGAGAGAAACACCGGGGAGCTGTTTTTT. The chain combines TRBV3-1 (or the pseudogene TRBV3-2) with TRBJ2-2, with D hard to call. Trimming took off 1 base at V and 2 bases at J, with 8 bases between the two ends. In germline, CDR1 is LGHDT, CDR2 YNNKEL (reference sequence). There are 15 residues in the CDR3.

The rearrangement joins TRBV7-2 to TRBJ2-5; D gene ambiguous. The length of the CDR3 is 13 residues. Deletions cut 0 bases from V and 5 bases from J, with 7 bases between. CDR1 and CDR2 (germline): SGHTA, FQGNSA. This chain's CDR3 is CASSLANTETQYF. CDR3 sequence (DNA): TGTGCCAGCAGCTTAGCCAACACGGAGACCCAGTACTTC. Complete variable domain (other parts from reference TRBV7-2 and TRBJ2-5): GAGVSQSPSNKVTEKGKDVELRCDPISGHTALYWYRQSLGQGLEFLIYFQGNSAPDKSGLPSDRFSAERTGGSVSTLTIQRTQQEDSAVYLCASSLANTETQYFGPGTRLLVL.

In this sample, this clone turned up once. The CDR3 is CASSLSPSSEGEQYF. The CDR3 DNA reads TGCGCCAGCAGCTTGTCTCCTAGCTCGGAGGGGGAGCAGTACTTC. The rearrangement links TRBV5-1 to TRBJ2-7; TRBD2 might be the D (6 bases). Germline assignment: CDR1 SGHRS and CDR2 YFSETQ. This CDR3 is built from 15 residues. V gave up 1 base and J gave up 7 bases, with 18 bases separating them.

This clone was seen only once. The chain links TRBV5-1 to TRBJ2-7; 8 bases align to TRBD1. This CDR3 has 13 residues. Germline CDR1 SGHRS, CDR2 YFSETQ. V lost 0 bases to trimming and J lost 6 bases; unmatched junction nucleotides: 2. CDR3 DNA sequence: TGCGCCAGCAGCTTGGGGACAGGGAGCGAGCAGTACTTC. It is translated as CASSLGTGSEQYF.

V usage is TRBV5-3 and J usage is TRBJ2-1; D gene ambiguous. TRBV5-3 counts as an open reading frame of uncertain function. The CDR3 consists of 15 residues. Trimming shortened V by 4 bases and J by 0 bases, and 11 bases separated the two germline ends. In DNA, the CDR3 is TGTGCCAGAAGCACCCCCGGGTCCTCCTACAATGAGCAGTTCTTC. Its protein is CARSTPGSSYNEQFF.

The gene calls are TRBV14 and TRBJ2-1; 9 positions match TRBD2. Germline V CDR1 and CDR2: SGHDN, FVKESK. The CDR3 is 17 residues long. Unmatched junction bases numbered 8, after V lost 1 base and J lost 4 bases. The CDR3 nucleotides are TGTGCCAGCAGCCAAGCCCTCCTAGCGGGACTTTACAATGAGCAGTTCTTC. It translates to CASSQALLAGLYNEQFF. Combining the CDR3 with reference TRBV14 and TRBJ2-1 gives the whole variable domain EAGVTQFPSHSVIEKGQTVTLRCDPISGHDNLYWYRRVMGKEIKFLLHFVKESKQDESGMPNNRFLAERTGGTYSTLKVQPAELEDSGVYFCASSQALLAGLYNEQFFGPGTRLTVL.

The chain has TRBV27 and TRBJ2-3; D is possibly TRBD1 (6 bases). Trimming left V 6 bases short and J 2 bases short, with 15 bases between. This CDR3 region has 15 residues. CDR1 and CDR2 (germline): MNHEY, SMNVEV (reference sequence). CDR3 DNA sequence: TGTGCCAGCAGGGGGGCGAGTAGGAACACAGATACGCAGTATTTT. Amino acids: CASRGASRNTDTQYF.

The V and J genes are TRBV7-3 and TRBJ1-2; 7 bases align to TRBD1. The CDR3 is 14 residues long. Germline values: CDR1 SGHTA, CDR2 FQGTGA. Germline trimming cut 3 bases from V and 6 bases from J; bases unmatched to any gene: 7. Here the CDR3 reads CASSFRGSEDGYTF. The CDR3 DNA is TGTGCCAGCAGCTTCAGGGGGTCCGAAGATGGCTACACCTTC. Together with reference TRBV7-3 and TRBJ1-2, the CDR3 gives the full variable domain: GAGVSQTPSNKVTEKGKYVELRCDPISGHTALYWYRQSLGQGPEFLIYFQGTGAADDSGLPNDRFFAVRPEGSVSTLKIQRTERGDSAVYLCASSFRGSEDGYTFGSGTRLTVV.

The chain is built from TRBV6-9 and TRBJ2-3; perhaps TRBD2 as D (5 bases). Between the trimmed V and J ends, which lost 8 bases and 0 bases, there was a span of 24 bases. There are 18 residues in the CDR3. The germline V gene has CDR1 MNHGY and CDR2 SVAAGI. CDR3 nucleotide sequence: TGTGCCAGCCCTGCACCTAGTGAGGGCCCCGGTAGCACAGATACGCAGTATTTT. Protein sequence: CASPAPSEGPGSTDTQYF.

As for this clone: This specimen includes other DNA sequences encoding the same CDR3. V is TRBV4-1 and J is TRBJ2-3; 14 bases agree with TRBD2. The CDR3 runs 17 residues. The J segment lost 3 bases and the V segment lost 4 bases, leaving 6 bases of the junction unmatched. Germline V gives CDR1 MGHRA, CDR2 YSYEKL. The CDR3 DNA is TGCGCCAGCAGCCTCGGGACTAGCGGGAGCGGGACAGATACGCAGTATTTT. Protein: CASSLGTSGSGTDTQYF.